What follows is one T cell receptor beta chain and its context. The CDR3 is made up of 13 amino acids. CDR1 is SGHTS and CDR2 is YDEGEE in the germline V gene. This specimen comes from a study of blood T cell repertoires in COVID-19. Sequencing was performed with immunoSEQ multiplex PCR; in TCRdb, only in-frame clones are kept and a portion is missing. The data hold under 350,000 clones, with roughly 85% observed a single time. The gene calls are TRBV5-8 and TRBJ2-4, with D perhaps TRBD2 (6 bases). What was sequenced was PBMCs or T cells enriched from blood (not recorded which). This TCR was sampled from a woman in her 40s with acute COVID-19. The CDR3 protein is CATTSPAKNIQYF. The CDR3 nucleotides read TGTGCTACAACTAGCCCAGCCAAAAACATTCAGTACTTC. Looking up the rest from reference TRBV5-8 and TRBJ2-4 gives the full variable domain: EAGVTQSPTHLIKTRGQQATLRCSPISGHTSVYWYQQALGLGLQFLLWYDEGEERNRGNFPPRFSGRQFPNYSSELNVNALELEDSALYLCATTSPAKNIQYFGAGTRLSVL.